This TCR beta chain was sequenced during a study of T-cell reconstitution after alpha-beta-depleted transplantation in children. A library of TCRbeta sequences, prepared with unique molecular identifiers, was generated. From the PCR reads, TCRdb called clonotypes with MiXCR, one entry per CDR3 protein. Of hundreds of thousands of distinct CDR3 sequences in the sample, around 16% were seen once. V was trimmed by 3 bases and J by 7 bases, leaving 12 bases between them. There are 14 residues in the CDR3. The rearrangement uses TRBV12-3 or TRBV12-4 and TRBJ1-4; perhaps TRBD1 as D (6 bases). Source: PBMCs, mostly from graft donor cells, taken 360 days after TCRalphabeta/CD19-depleted stem cell transplant. The clonotype comes from a boy under two years old who had a stem cell transplant for Wiskott-Aldrich syndrome, so the T cells may come from the graft donor. Here the CDR3 reads CASSFWGRGEKLFF. CDR3 coding DNA: TGTGCCAGCAGTTTTTGGGGCAGGGGTGAAAAACTGTTTTTT.